These T cell receptor beta chains were read from a single sample in a study of blood T cell repertoires in COVID-19. Clones were read by immunoSEQ multiplex PCR, and TCRdb kept only the in-frame ones, dropping some. The sample yields some 300,000 clones, around 89% seen once. The sequencing sample was made of peripheral blood. The receptor source for this set is a woman aged 45 to 65 with COVID-19, enrolled during active disease. Each CDR3 is given with its conserved first and last residue. The D gene is left open where the match is weak. For some rows the clone size is stated as once, few or many, or as a class when expanded; others skip it.

>TRBD1|TRBV5-1|TRBJ2-2|NA
TGCGCCAGCAGCTTAGCGCCCAGGACAGGGGGCCCCGGGGAGCTGTTTTTT
CASSLAPRTGGPGELFF
>TRBD2|TRBV14|TRBJ2-1|NA
TGTGCCAGCAGCCAAGGGACTAGCGGGAGTTTTTACAATGAGCAGTTCTTC
CASSQGTSGSFYNEQFF
>TRBD1|TRBV6-1|TRBJ1-2|NA
TGTGCCAGCAGTGACCAGACAGGGGGGGACTATGGCTACACCTTC
CASSDQTGGDYGYTF
>NA|TRBV5-1|TRBJ1-2|NA
TGCGCCAGCGGCGGCTGGGGGGGCCCGGATGGCTACACCTTC
CASGGWGGPDGYTF
>TRBD1|TRBV19|TRBJ2-7|NA
TGTGCCAGTAGCCGGGACAGCGGCTACGAGCAGTACTTC
CASSRDSGYEQYF
>NA|TRBV18|TRBJ2-3|NA
TGTGCCAGCTCACCACCGAGCGGGCGCGAGGATACGCAGTATTTT
CASSPPSGREDTQYF
>NA|TRBV10-3|TRBJ1-6|once
TGTGCCATCAGTGAGTCCCAGGGTAATTCACCCCTCCACTTT
CAISESQGNSPLHF
>NA|TRBV14|TRBJ2-1|NA
TGTGCCAGCAGCCTGATAGCTGGAGACAATGAGCAGTTCTTC
CASSLIAGDNEQFF
>TRBD1|TRBV5-6|TRBJ1-6|NA
TGTGCCAGCAGCGTGACAGGGGAATCCTATAATTCACCCCTCCACTTT
CASSVTGESYNSPLHF
>TRBD2|TRBV11-3|TRBJ2-1|few
TGTGCCAGCAGCTTGTCGAGCGGGGTCTACAATGAGCAGTTCTTC
CASSLSSGVYNEQFF
>NA|TRBV2|TRBJ1-2|NA
TGTGCCCGAACCACAGCAGGGCAAGCTAACTATGGCTACACCTTC
CARTTAGQANYGYTF
>TRBD2|TRBV4-1|TRBJ2-5|NA
TGCGCCAGCAGCCAAGATCCCAGACTAGCGGGAGGGCGCGGTGAGACCCAGTACTTC
CASSQDPRLAGGRGETQYF
>NA|TRBV11-3|TRBJ2-1|NA
TGTGCCAGCAGCCCCACAGTCTTCAATGAGCAGTTCTTC
CASSPTVFNEQFF
>NA|TRBV19|TRBJ2-1|once
TGTGCCAGTAGTATTTCCGGGAATTGGAATGAGCAGTTCTTC
CASSISGNWNEQFF
>NA|TRBV14|TRBJ2-3|NA
TGTGCCAGCAGCCAAGATTTGGGACACTTCACAGATACGCAGTATTTT
CASSQDLGHFTDTQYF
>TRBD1|TRBV27|TRBJ1-2|NA
TGTGCCAGCAGAACAGGGGTTCAAGTTGGCTACACCTTC
CASRTGVQVGYTF
>NA|TRBV27|TRBJ2-7|NA
TGTGCCAGCAGACTAGACGGAACATCCTACGAGCAGTACTTC
CASRLDGTSYEQYF
>NA|TRBV18|TRBJ2-1|NA
TGTGCCAGCTCACCACCGGCAGCGAATGAGCAGTTCTTC
CASSPPAANEQFF